A single sample gave rise to the 20 T cell receptor beta chains below, sequenced in a study of T-cell memory formation after mild COVID-19. TCRdb reanalysed the 5' RACE reads using MiXCR and keeps one entry per CDR3 protein. The table records 280,000 or so distinct CDR3 sequences, approximately 18% of them present only once. The sequencing sample was made of PBMCs or a T cell subset sorted from them (not recorded which). These receptors were taken from a man between 18 and 29 years old who had mild COVID-19 (a few samples of this study predate the infection). Cell type and time point are not known.

This rearrangement joins TRBV20-1 to TRBJ1-2; D remains unclear. Germline V gene data show CDR1 as DFQATT and CDR2 as SNEGSKA (reference sequence). V lost 2 bases and J lost 3, with 7 bases in between. The length of the CDR3 is 12 residues. In nucleotides, the CDR3 is TGCAGTGCTAGACGGGTTTACTATGGCTACACCTTC. Its protein product is CSARRVYYGYTF.

This clonotype was picked up a small number of times. This chain connects TRBV5-1 to TRBJ2-1; D is unclear. The CDR3 covers 13 residues. The germline V and J ends were trimmed by 0 bases and 6 bases, with 7 bases remaining between them. Germline V gene lookup returns CDR1 SGHRS and CDR2 YFSETQ. CDR3 nucleotide sequence: TGCGCCAGCAGCTTGGAACCTGGCAATGAGCAGTTCTTC. This translates into CASSLEPGNEQFF.

This clonotype was seen more than once but under ten times. The V and J genes are TRBV6-2 or TRBV6-3 and TRBJ1-5; D is possibly TRBD1 (5 bases). This CDR3 comprises 14 residues. Germline values: CDR1 MNHEY, CDR2 SVGEGT. V lost 3 bases and J lost 1, with 7 bases in between. CDR3 sequence: CASSYRQSNQPQHF. Here the CDR3 DNA reads TGTGCCAGCAGTTATCGACAGAGCAATCAGCCCCAGCATTTT.

The chain links TRBV5-1 to TRBJ2-3; D might be TRBD1 (6 bases). Germline V CDR1 and CDR2: SGHRS, YFSETQ. The CDR3 runs 17 residues. The V and J ends lost 5 bases and 0 bases respectively, with 19 bases between them. The CDR3 is CASSPRGSGASTDTQYF. For the CDR3, the DNA is TGCGCCAGCAGTCCTAGGGGGAGCGGAGCTAGCACAGATACGCAGTATTTT. The whole variable domain, filled in from reference TRBV5-1 and TRBJ2-3, reads KAGVTQTPRYLIKTRGQQVTLSCSPISGHRSVSWYQQTPGQGLQFLFEYFSETQRNKGNFPGRFSGRQFSNSRSEMNVSTLELGDSALYLCASSPRGSGASTDTQYFGPGTRLTVL.

This clonotype was counted only a few times. The rearrangement uses TRBV11-2 and TRBJ2-1; 7 positions match TRBD2. CDR3 size: 15 residues. Losses at the gene ends were 3 bases for V and 0 bases for J; bases not matched to a gene: 2. CDR1 and CDR2 (germline): SGHAT, FQNNGV. CDR3 DNA: TGTGCCAGCAGCTTTGTAGCGGGCTCCTACAATGAGCAGTTCTTC. Its protein product is CASSFVAGSYNEQFF.

The chain recombines TRBV5-1 with TRBJ1-1; possibly TRBD1 for D (5 bases). The V and J ends lost 1 base and 6 bases respectively, with 10 bases between them. CDR1 is SGHRS, CDR2 YFSETQ, per germline. This CDR3 is 13 amino acids long. The CDR3 is CASSLMWGSEAFF. The CDR3 DNA is TGCGCCAGCAGCTTGATGTGGGGGTCTGAAGCTTTCTTT.

In this sample, this clonotype turned up a few times. The rearrangement links TRBV4-1 to TRBJ2-3; D is perhaps TRBD2 (6 bases). The CDR3 is 16 amino acids. From germline, CDR1 is MGHRA and CDR2 YSYEKL. The V end was cut by 0 bases, the J end by 0 bases, with 10 bases between. CDR3: CASSQEGGESTDTQYF. In nucleotides, the CDR3 is TGCGCCAGCAGCCAAGAGGGCGGGGAAAGCACAGATACGCAGTATTTT.

This clonotype was detected only a few times. The genes are TRBV6-5 and TRBJ2-5, with TRBD1 matching over 8 bases. This CDR3 has 15 residues. Germline V CDR1 and CDR2: MNHEY, SVGAGI. Losses at the gene ends were 4 bases for V and 2 bases for J; bases not matched to a gene: 6. The CDR3 loop is CASSSSRDRQETQYF. CDR3 nucleotide sequence: TGTGCCAGCAGTTCGTCCCGGGACAGGCAAGAGACCCAGTACTTC.

The chain combines TRBV6-4 with TRBJ2-2, with D tentatively TRBD1 (6 bases). Trimming pared 4 bases from V and 4 bases from J, leaving 10 bases between. Germline CDR1 reads MRHNA; CDR2 reads SNTAGT. The CDR3 extends over 14 amino acids. The CDR3 coding sequence is TGTGCCAGCAGTGTACTCAGGGGCACCGGGGAGCTGTTTTTT. Amino acids: CASSVLRGTGELFF.

The chain has TRBV24-1 and TRBJ1-5; perhaps TRBD1 as D (5 bases). This CDR3 spans 14 amino acids. The V gene's germline CDR1 is KGHDR and CDR2 SFDVKD. Between the trimmed V and J ends, which lost 6 bases and 5 bases, there was a span of 13 bases. CDR3 protein: CATSSGGWDQPQHF. CDR3 sequence (DNA): TGTGCCACCAGTTCCGGGGGATGGGATCAGCCCCAGCATTTT.

This clonotype was counted between two and nine times. J is TRBJ2-1 and V is TRBV20-1, with D perhaps being TRBD1 or TRBD2 (6 bases each). Looked up from germline, CDR1 is DFQATT and CDR2 is SNEGSKA (reference sequence). The CDR3 extends over 19 amino acids. Trimming shortened V by 5 bases and J by 0 bases, and 26 bases separated the two germline ends. The CDR3, as DNA: TGCAGTGCTCCCTCGACAGGACTTTATAGCGGAGACTCCTACAATGAGCAGTTCTTC. Translation: CSAPSTGLYSGDSYNEQFF.

The table lists this clonotype with many counts. V is TRBV6-4 and J is TRBJ2-3, with 10 bases identical to TRBD2. Germline-derived CDR1 and CDR2 are MRHNA and SNTAGT. The CDR3 consists of 15 residues. After removal of 0 bases from V and 4 bases from J, the junction contained 1 base not matched to a gene. CDR3 protein: CASSDSAGGPDTQYF. CDR3 DNA sequence: TGTGCCAGCAGTGACTCAGCGGGGGGGCCAGATACGCAGTATTTT.

This clonotype has just a few counts. This sequence joins TRBV6-2 or TRBV6-3 and TRBJ2-7, with TRBD1 identical over 7 bases. This CDR3 is built from 14 residues. Germline CDR1 is MNHEY and CDR2 is SVGEGT. V lost 9 bases to trimming and J lost 0 bases; unmatched junction nucleotides: 8. The DNA of the CDR3 is TGTGCCAGTACCGGGACAGAGACCTCCTACGAGCAGTACTTC. Encoded protein: CASTGTETSYEQYF.

The J gene is TRBJ1-2, the V gene TRBV7-9, with a tentative D call TRBD1 (5 bases). The CDR3 has 16 residues. The V gene lost 5 bases and the J gene lost 2 bases, with 18 bases spanning the gap. Germline V CDR1 and CDR2: SEHNR, FQNEAQ (reference sequence). CDR3 DNA: TGTGCCAGCAGCGCTGTTTCGGGGCAGCTGAACTATGGCTACACCTTC. It encodes CASSAVSGQLNYGYTF.

In its sample, this clonotype was seen a few times. The rearrangement links TRBV6-5 to TRBJ2-3; 12 nucleotides agree with TRBD2. The V gene's germline CDR1 is MNHEY and CDR2 SVGAGI. This CDR3 has 15 residues. The V and J ends lost 5 bases and 4 bases, in that order; junction bases with no gene match: 4. The CDR3 sequence is CASSDPSGGADTQYF. DNA of the CDR3: TGTGCCAGCAGTGACCCTAGCGGGGGGGCAGATACGCAGTATTTT.

This chain joins TRBV12-3 or TRBV12-4 and TRBJ1-1; maybe TRBD1 (6 bases). V gave up 7 bases and J gave up 4 bases, with 16 bases separating them. CDR3 length: 14 residues. The CDR3 loop reads CASTIRGGGTEAFF. The CDR3 DNA sequence: TGTGCCAGCACCATTAGGGGGGGGGGCACTGAAGCTTTCTTT.

The chain joins TRBV15 to TRBJ2-5; D gene ambiguous. V lost 0 bases and J lost 2, with 10 bases in between. The length of the CDR3 is 15 residues. CDR1 LNHNV and CDR2 YYDKDF come from the germline V gene (reference sequence). The CDR3 nucleotides are TGTGCCACCAGCAGAGATCAACAGCAGCAAGAGACCCAGTACTTC. Its translation is CATSRDQQQQETQYF.

V usage is TRBV4-3 and J usage is TRBJ1-5; no clear D gene. Germline V gene data show CDR1 as LGHNA and CDR2 as YSLEER. V lost 4 bases and J lost 1, with 11 bases in between. The CDR3 contains 15 residues. For the CDR3, the DNA is TGCGCCAGCAGCCTTGGCCTCGGGAGCAATCAGCCCCAGCATTTT. It yields the protein CASSLGLGSNQPQHF.

There are a few counts of this clonotype. The genes are TRBV7-6 and TRBJ1-1, with no clear D. Germline V CDR1 and CDR2: SGHVS, FNYEAQ. CDR3 length equals 13 residues. V was shortened by 5 bases and J by 3 bases, with 10 bases between the two germline ends. The CDR3 sequence is CASSKDGDTEAFF. The DNA for the CDR3 is TGTGCCAGCAGCAAGGACGGGGACACTGAAGCTTTCTTT.

This clonotype turned up a few times. V gene TRBV6-2 or TRBV6-3 combines with J gene TRBJ2-5, with 10 bases matching TRBD1. After removal of 5 bases from V and 4 bases from J, the junction contained 4 bases not matched to a gene. Germline V lookup: CDR1 MNHEY, CDR2 SVGEGT. This CDR3 is 14 amino acids long. The CDR3 sequence is CASSQTGGGETQYF. In nucleotides, the CDR3 is TGTGCCAGCAGTCAGACAGGGGGCGGAGAGACCCAGTACTTC.